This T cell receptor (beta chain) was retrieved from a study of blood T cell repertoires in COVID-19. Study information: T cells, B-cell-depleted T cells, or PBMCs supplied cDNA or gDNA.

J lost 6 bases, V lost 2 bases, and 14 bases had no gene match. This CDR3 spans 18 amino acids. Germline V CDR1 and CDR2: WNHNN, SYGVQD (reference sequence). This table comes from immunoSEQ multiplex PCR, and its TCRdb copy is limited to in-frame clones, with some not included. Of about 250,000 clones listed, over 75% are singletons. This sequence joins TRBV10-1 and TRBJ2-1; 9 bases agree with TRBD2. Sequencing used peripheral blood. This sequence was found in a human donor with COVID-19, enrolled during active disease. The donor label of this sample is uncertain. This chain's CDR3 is CASSEKVCLPSGINEQFF. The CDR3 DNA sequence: TGCGCCAGCAGTGAGAAGGTGTGTCTGCCTAGCGGGATCAATGAGCAGTTCTTC.